These 14 T cell receptor beta chains were sequenced from one sample in a study of spatial heterogeneity in lung cancer. Broader study findings: It was found that expanded intratumoral alpha and beta TCR counts tracked tumor mutation counts.

TCRdb re-called the 5' RACE reads with MiXCR, one entry per CDR3 protein. The sample has 1,600 or so distinct CDR3 sequences; about 4.2% are singletons. Time point here: sample taken at primary tumor resection. What these receptors recognize is not known. Sequenced material: lung tumor tissue, taken at surgery. These TCRs come from a male donor with early-stage non-small cell lung cancer.

This clonotype is medium-sized in the sample. This rearrangement joins TRBV6-5 to TRBJ1-2; D is unresolved. The germline V and J ends were trimmed by 6 bases and 1 base, with 12 bases remaining between them. The CDR3 has 14 residues. Germline CDR1 MNHEY, CDR2 SVGAGI. CDR3 residues: CASSPGVRNYGYTF. In DNA, the CDR3 is TGTGCCAGCAGCCCAGGAGTACGTAACTATGGCTACACCTTC.

This clonotype is classed as medium-sized. This chain connects TRBV10-3 to TRBJ2-3, with a weak D call TRBD1 (6 bases). The CDR3 sequence is 17 residues long. V was trimmed by 7 bases and J by 0 bases, leaving 20 bases between them. Germline-derived CDR1 and CDR2 are ENHRY and SYGVKD. CDR3 in amino acids: CAINPSTGIASTDTQYF. CDR3 nucleotide sequence: TGTGCCATCAACCCCTCCACAGGGATTGCTAGCACAGATACGCAGTATTTT.

Within the sample, this clonotype is medium-sized (0.01 to 0.1%). The chain couples TRBV11-2 to TRBJ2-1; 9 positions match TRBD1. This CDR3 is built from 15 residues. The V and J ends lost 5 bases and 10 bases, in that order; junction bases with no gene match: 12. From germline, CDR1 is SGHAT and CDR2 FQNNGV. CDR3 DNA: TGTGCCAGCAGCCCGGGACAGGGAACCCTCCGAGAGCAGTTCTTC. Its protein is CASSPGQGTLREQFF.

The V call is TRBV3-1, the J call TRBJ1-1; no clear D. V was cut by 4 bases and J by 2 bases, with 11 bases left in between. This CDR3 has 14 residues. In germline, CDR1 is LGHDT, CDR2 YNNKEL (reference sequence). CDR3 nucleotide sequence: TGTGCCAGCAGCCTAGGAGCGGTAAACACTGAAGCTTTCTTT. Encoded protein: CASSLGAVNTEAFF.

This clonotype is deemed medium-sized. The chain links TRBV30 to TRBJ2-5, with 10 nucleotides matching TRBD2. The CDR3 runs to 16 residues. The J segment lost 0 bases and the V segment lost 2 bases, leaving 6 bases of the junction unmatched. From germline, CDR1 is GTSNPN and CDR2 SVGIG (reference sequence). DNA for the CDR3: TGTGCCTGGAGTCCTGGACTAGCGGCGTACCAAGAGACCCAGTACTTC. Translating gives CAWSPGLAAYQETQYF. Full variable domain (rest looked up from reference TRBV30 and TRBJ2-5): SQTIHQWPATLVQPVGSPLSLECTVEGTSNPNLYWYRQAAGRGLQLLFYSVGIGQISSEVPQNLSASRPQDRQFILSSKKLLLSDSGFYLCAWSPGLAAYQETQYFGPGTRLLVL.

This sequence joins TRBV5-6 and TRBJ2-5, with TRBD2 matching over 13 bases. Trimming removed 2 bases from V and 5 bases from J; junction bases left unmatched: 3. Germline V gives CDR1 SGHDT, CDR2 YYEEEE. This CDR3 spans 15 amino acids. CDR3 residues: CASSLLAGGDETQYF. CDR3 nucleotides: TGTGCCAGCAGCTTACTAGCGGGGGGGGACGAGACCCAGTACTTC. Together with reference TRBV5-6 and TRBJ2-5, the CDR3 gives the full variable domain: DAGVTQSPTHLIKTRGQQVTLRCSPKSGHDTVSWYQQALGQGPQFIFQYYEEEERQRGNFPDRFSGHQFPNYSSELNVNALLLGDSALYLCASSLLAGGDETQYFGPGTRLLVL.

This clonotype is labeled medium-sized. This chain connects TRBV20-1 to TRBJ1-1, with 7 bases matching TRBD1. The V segment lost 0 bases and the J segment 0 bases; nucleotides outside the gene matches: 7. The CDR3 runs 16 residues. CDR1 is DFQATT, CDR2 SNEGSKA, per germline (reference sequence). The CDR3, as DNA: TGCAGTGCTAGAGAACCGGACAGGCACATGAACACTGAAGCTTTCTTT. This translates into CSAREPDRHMNTEAFF.

This clonotype was detected many times. The rearrangement joins TRBV4-3 to TRBJ1-4; D not resolved. Trimming removed 3 bases at V and 4 bases at J, with 15 bases between. CDR1 and CDR2 from the germline V gene are LGHNA and YSLEER. The CDR3 covers 16 residues. The DNA of the CDR3 is TGCGCCAGCAGCCATTCGCTCGGGAAGGATAATGAAAAACTGTTTTTT. It specifies CASSHSLGKDNEKLFF.

By sample fraction, this clonotype is medium-sized. The chain employs TRBV5-1 and TRBJ2-3, with D perhaps matching TRBD2 (6 bases). Per germline, CDR1 SGHRS and CDR2 YFSETQ. The CDR3 sequence is 14 residues long. V was clipped by 1 base and J by 4 bases, with 10 bases between them. The CDR3 coding sequence is TGCGCCAGCAGCTTGCGGGAGCACCCAGATACGCAGTATTTT. As protein: CASSLREHPDTQYF. The variable domain in full, with the rest retrieved from reference TRBV5-1 and TRBJ2-3, is KAGVTQTPRYLIKTRGQQVTLSCSPISGHRSVSWYQQTPGQGLQFLFEYFSETQRNKGNFPGRFSGRQFSNSRSEMNVSTLELGDSALYLCASSLREHPDTQYFGPGTRLTVL.

V gene TRBV7-2 combines with J gene TRBJ2-1, with D unresolved. The germline V and J ends were trimmed by 1 base and 9 bases, with 10 bases remaining between them. This CDR3 region has 13 residues. Looked up from germline, CDR1 is SGHTA and CDR2 is FQGNSA. The CDR3 coding sequence is TGTGCCAGCAGCTTAGAACAAATGGGTGAGCAGTTCTTC. Amino acid sequence: CASSLEQMGEQFF.

By frequency in the sample, this clonotype is large. The rearrangement uses TRBV20-1 and TRBJ2-3; 10 bases match TRBD2. The CDR3 is made up of 14 amino acids. Trimming took 4 bases from V and 4 from J; bases not matched to a gene: 5. CDR1 DFQATT and CDR2 SNEGSKA come from the germline V gene (reference sequence). The chain's CDR3 is CSANGLAGADTQYF. CDR3 nucleotide sequence: TGCAGTGCTAATGGCCTAGCGGGGGCAGATACGCAGTATTTT.

This clonotype is labeled medium-sized. The rearrangement uses TRBV7-8 and TRBJ2-2; unclear D gene. With 1 base removed from V and 4 bases from J, the gap between germline ends came to 4 bases. CDR1 and CDR2 (germline): SGHVS, FQNEAQ. The CDR3 covers 13 residues. As DNA, the CDR3 is TGTGCCAGCAGCTTAGTACCCACCGGGGAGCTGTTTTTT. This translates into CASSLVPTGELFF. Supplemented by reference TRBV7-8 and TRBJ2-2, the full variable domain reads GAGVSQSPRYKVAKRGQDVALRCDPISGHVSLFWYQQALGQGPEFLTYFQNEAQLDKSGLPSDRFFAERPEGSVSTLKIQRTQQEDSAVYLCASSLVPTGELFFGEGSRLTVL.

By frequency in the sample, this clonotype is medium-sized. The chain recombines TRBV6-6 with TRBJ2-1; D perhaps matches TRBD1 (6 bases). This CDR3 is built from 14 residues. Germline CDR1 reads MNHNY; CDR2 reads SVGAGI (reference sequence). V lost 5 bases and J lost 9, with 17 bases in between. CDR3 nucleotides: TGTGCCAGCAGTCCACAGGGCTTGAATGCTGAGCAGTTCTTC. Translation: CASSPQGLNAEQFF.

This clonotype ranks as medium-sized. V usage is TRBV5-5 and J usage is TRBJ2-1; no reliable D call. Trimming left V 0 bases short and J 2 bases short, with 12 bases between. Germline CDR1 and CDR2: SGHKS and YYEKEE (reference sequence). This CDR3 spans 16 amino acids. Here the CDR3 reads CASSLGLSGAYNEQFF. The CDR3 DNA follows: TGTGCCAGCAGCTTGGGGCTGAGTGGTGCCTACAATGAGCAGTTCTTC.